These T cell receptor beta chains were read from a single sample in a study of CD4 T cell repertoires in COVID-19. The assay was immunoSEQ multiplex PCR, and TCRdb's table has in-frame clones only and misses some. The sample includes thousands of clones, 84% of them seen just once. This material consisted of effector memory CD4+ T cells from blood, taken before the COVID-19 pandemic. The receptors here all came from a human donor who had COVID-19. Each CDR3 is given with its conserved first and last residue. The order of the fields is CDR3 protein, CDR3 DNA, D gene, J gene, V gene. D genes are given only for firm matches.

cdr3_aa: CSGGDTGELFF
cdr3_nt: TGCAGTGGTGGAGACACCGGGGAGCTGTTTTTT
d_call: -
j_call: TRBJ2-2
v_call: TRBV29-1

cdr3_aa: CSVEAGVGSSGYTF
cdr3_nt: TGCAGCGTTGAAGCGGGTGTCGGGTCTTCGGGCTACACCTTC
d_call: -
j_call: TRBJ1-2
v_call: TRBV29-1

cdr3_aa: CASSQDRRVFSNEQFF
cdr3_nt: TGCGCCAGCAGCCAAGATCGCAGGGTATTTTCCAATGAGCAGTTCTTC
d_call: -
j_call: TRBJ2-1
v_call: TRBV4-1

cdr3_aa: CAISGTSGSGEQFF
cdr3_nt: TGTGCCATCAGTGGGACTAGCGGGAGTGGGGAGCAGTTCTTC
d_call: TRBD2
j_call: TRBJ2-1
v_call: TRBV10-3

cdr3_aa: CASSLGVTGDEQYF
cdr3_nt: TGTGCCAGCAGCTTAGGAGTGACAGGTGACGAGCAGTACTTC
d_call: -
j_call: TRBJ2-7
v_call: TRBV11-2